This T cell receptor beta chain was identified during a study of human T cells and chemical hapten exposure. Overall study context: Upper-back patches of 0.01% DPC were read at 6 days. Findings and limits, study-wide: Higher patch test scores went with higher counts of PT1 expanded TCRs.

The CDR3 totals 14 residues. Deletions cut 1 base from V and 7 bases from J, with 12 bases between. In TCRdb, the RACE reads were re-called with MiXCR into one record per CDR3 protein. This table has around 260,000 distinct CDR3 sequences, roughly 8.9% appearing once. Documented time point: pre-sensitization, week 0. Treatment indicated: therapeutic diphenylcyclopropenone sensitization with weekly scalp DPC. This clonotype was counted ten times or more. The antigen is unknown. The sample in question was whole blood, obtained in connection with sensitization to the hapten diphenylcyclopropenone (DPC). This TCR derives from a woman between 35 and 50 years old with alopecia areata. Some clones in this sample may be carry-over from other donors' samples. The genes are TRBV12-3 or TRBV12-4 and TRBJ2-3, with D possibly being TRBD2 (6 bases). The CDR3 bases are TGTGCCAGCAGTTTAGGGACTATCTCAAATACGCAGTATTTT. It yields the protein CASSLGTISNTQYF.